These T cell receptor beta chains were read from a single sample in a study of response to subunit inactivated influenza vaccine. TCRdb ran MiXCR on the RT-PCR reads and lists one entry per CDR3 protein. This sample yields more than 600,000 distinct CDR3 sequences, of which 18% are seen a single time; roughly a tenth belongs to the top ten. The material sequenced was PBMCs from blood, taken 5 days after vaccination. Receptors originate from a man aged 50-59 years who received an inactivated influenza vaccine. The CDR3 runs from the conserved cysteine through the conserved F or W. D genes are given only for firm matches. The size of a clone is reported for some rows only, either as once, few or many, or as a class for expanded clones.

clone size,D gene,CDR3 length,J gene,V gene,CDR3 DNA,CDR3 protein
few,NA,15,TRBJ2-3,TRBV9,TGTGCCAGCAGCCCCCCCGGCAGGGCGATCGATACGCAGTATTTT,CASSPPGRAIDTQYF
many,NA,12,TRBJ2-1,TRBV20-1,TGCAGTGCAGGGACTTTATACAATGAGCAGTTCTTC,CSAGTLYNEQFF
few,TRBD1,15,TRBJ2-7,TRBV7-9,TGTGCCAGCAGCAAGGGACAGGGAACCCTATACGAGCAGTACTTC,CASSKGQGTLYEQYF
many,NA,13,TRBJ1-5,TRBV29-1,TGCAGCGTTGGAGCAGGGAACAATCAGCCCCAGCATTTT,CSVGAGNNQPQHF
few,NA,15,TRBJ2-1,TRBV6-2/TRBV6-3,TGTGCCAGCAGACCTCGGGGGGCATACTACAATGAGCAGTTCTTC,CASRPRGAYYNEQFF
few,NA,11,TRBJ2-3,TRBV20-1,TGCAGTGCCCATACACTTGATACGCAGTATTTT,CSAHTLDTQYF
NA,NA,13,TRBJ2-1,TRBV6-2/TRBV6-3,TGTGCCAGCAGTAACTCACTTAACAATGAGCAGTTCTTC,CASSNSLNNEQFF
many,NA,14,TRBJ2-7,TRBV5-1,TGCGCCAGCAGCTTCACAGGGAGCTCCTACGAGCAGTACTTC,CASSFTGSSYEQYF
NA,TRBD2,15,TRBJ2-3,TRBV10-3,TGTGCCATCAGTGAGTCCGGACTAGCGGGAGATACGCAGTATTTT,CAISESGLAGDTQYF
NA,TRBD2,16,TRBJ2-2,TRBV4-2,TGTGCCAGCAGCCAAGAGTCCGGGAGGTTGGCCGGGGAGCTGTTTTTT,CASSQESGRLAGELFF
few,NA,16,TRBJ2-4,TRBV6-4,TGTGCCAGCAGTGACTATATGGGGGAGGCCAAAAACATTCAGTACTTC,CASSDYMGEAKNIQYF
few,NA,11,TRBJ1-1,TRBV2,TGTGCCAGCAGTATAGGAGGGATGGCTTTCTTT,CASSIGGMAFF
NA,NA,14,TRBJ2-7,TRBV7-9,TGTGCCAGCAGAGATACCGGGACCCCCTACGAGCAGTACTTC,CASRDTGTPYEQYF
few,NA,16,TRBJ1-2,TRBV4-2,TGTGCCAGCAGCCAAGGAATTCTTTCTCTTTTCTATGGCTACACCTTC,CASSQGILSLFYGYTF
NA,NA,15,TRBJ1-4,TRBV12-3/TRBV12-4,TGTGACAGCCAAAAGTCAGGGGCAACTAATGAAAAACTGTTTTTT,CDSQKSGATNEKLFF
few,TRBD1,15,TRBJ2-5,TRBV6-4,TGTGCCAGCAGCCTGACAGGGGGCGCCTTGGAGACCCAGTACTTC,CASSLTGGALETQYF
once,NA,13,TRBJ2-5,TRBV6-2/TRBV6-3,TGTGCCAGCACACAGGGTACCAAGGCGACCCAGTACTTC,CASTQGTKATQYF
NA,TRBD1,16,TRBJ1-2,TRBV6-1,TGTGCCAGCAGCCCGAACCGGGACAGGCTTTACTATGGCTACACCTTC,CASSPNRDRLYYGYTF
few,TRBD1,15,TRBJ2-3,TRBV7-3,TGTGCCAGCAGCCGGTACGGGACAGGGGTGGATACGCAGTATTTT,CASSRYGTGVDTQYF
NA,NA,13,TRBJ2-2,TRBV12-3/TRBV12-4,TGTGCCAGCAGCCAATTCCTATCCGGGGAGCTGTTTTTT,CASSQFLSGELFF
NA,TRBD1,17,TRBJ1-1,TRBV20-1,TGCAGTGCTGGACAGGGGGGGCTTCTTCCGATGAACACTGAAGCTTTCTTT,CSAGQGGLLPMNTEAFF
NA,TRBD1,15,TRBJ2-5,TRBV5-6,TGTGCCAGCAGCCCAGGGACAGGGGGCTTGAAGACCCAGTACTTC,CASSPGTGGLKTQYF
few,NA,12,TRBJ1-1,TRBV7-9,TGTGCCAGCAGCCCAACACAGGTTGAAGCTTTCTTT,CASSPTQVEAFF
many,NA,12,TRBJ2-1,TRBV29-1,TGCAGCGTTGGGGACGGGGCCAATGAGCAGTTCTTC,CSVGDGANEQFF
NA,NA,14,TRBJ2-2,TRBV5-1,TGCGCCACCCGGAACGGGTTTACGGCCGGGGAGCTGTTTTTT,CATRNGFTAGELFF
many,NA,14,TRBJ2-3,TRBV28,TGTGCCAGCAGTCAAGGGGGGGCGCAGGCTACGCAGTATTTT,CASSQGGAQATQYF
NA,NA,13,TRBJ2-1,TRBV28,TGTGCCAGCAGTCCAACTCGTTACAATGAGCAGTCCTTC,CASSPTRYNEQSF
NA,TRBD1,15,TRBJ1-2,TRBV4-2,TGTGCCAGCAGCCGAGACAGGGAGGAAGGGTATGGCTACACCTTC,CASSRDREEGYGYTF
NA,NA,12,TRBJ1-1,TRBV7-9,TGTGCCAGCAGCTGGACGCCGGAGGGAGCTTTCTTT,CASSWTPEGAFF
NA,NA,18,TRBJ2-1,TRBV10-3,TGTGCCATCAGTATGAAAACCGGGGTCCTACCAGGCAACAATGAGCAGTTCTTC,CAISMKTGVLPGNNEQFF
few,TRBD1,15,TRBJ2-5,TRBV12-3/TRBV12-4,TGTGCCAGCAGTCTGGGACAGGGAGGCGCGGAGACCCAGTACTTC,CASSLGQGGAETQYF
few,NA,13,TRBJ2-3,TRBV2,TGTGCCAGCAGTGTGTCCAACACAGATACGCAGTATTTT,CASSVSNTDTQYF
few,TRBD1,14,TRBJ1-1,TRBV5-1,TGCGCCAGCAGCGAACAGGGGGGCCCCACTGAAGCTTTCTTT,CASSEQGGPTEAFF
few,TRBD1,15,TRBJ1-4,TRBV5-1,TGCGCCAGCAGCTGGGGACAGGGGAGAAATGAAAAACTGTTTTTT,CASSWGQGRNEKLFF
NA,NA,15,TRBJ2-3,TRBV5-1,TGCGCCAGCAGCTCACAGGGAAGATTCACAGATACGCAGTATTTT,CASSSQGRFTDTQYF
many,NA,12,TRBJ2-7,TRBV10-3,TGTGCCGTCTCCGAGGGAACCAACGAGCAGTACTTC,CAVSEGTNEQYF
NA,NA,15,TRBJ2-1,TRBV12-3/TRBV12-4,TGTGCCAGCAGTTGGCTAGCGTCTTACTACAATGAGCAGTTCTTC,CASSWLASYYNEQFF
NA,NA,18,TRBJ2-3,TRBV10-3,TGTGCCATCAGTGAGTCGTACTATACAGGGGGGGGCACAGATACGCAGTATTTT,CAISESYYTGGGTDTQYF
many,NA,14,TRBJ2-5,TRBV12-3/TRBV12-4,TGTGCCAGCAGTTTCTCCCTACCCCAAGAGACCCAGTACTTC,CASSFSLPQETQYF
NA,NA,14,TRBJ1-5,TRBV7-2,TGTGCCAGCAGCTCACAGGGTTGGAATCAGCCCCAGCATTTT,CASSSQGWNQPQHF
NA,NA,12,TRBJ2-1,TRBV6-5,TGTGCCAGCAGCCACAGGAGTAATGAGCAGTTCTTC,CASSHRSNEQFF
NA,NA,16,TRBJ2-3,TRBV11-3,TGTGCCAGCAGCTTAGGTTGGGCGCCCGGGACAGATACGCAGTATTTT,CASSLGWAPGTDTQYF
NA,TRBD1,13,TRBJ2-1,TRBV12-3/TRBV12-4,TGTGCCAGTCGGATGGACAGGGTCGATGAGCAGTTCTTC,CASRMDRVDEQFF
many,TRBD2,17,TRBJ2-7,TRBV6-5,TGTGCCAGCAGGCAACTAGCGGGAGGGCCCGGTTCCTACGAGCAGTACTTC,CASRQLAGGPGSYEQYF
few,TRBD1,16,TRBJ2-7,TRBV5-1,TGCGCCAGCAGCTTGGAGGTGTCAGGGGGCAGCTACGAGCAGTACTTC,CASSLEVSGGSYEQYF
many,NA,10,TRBJ1-2,TRBV12-3/TRBV12-4,TGTGCCAGCAGCAGAGATGGCTACACCTTC,CASSRDGYTF